The rows below give T cell receptor beta chains drawn from one sample of a study of blood T cell repertoires in COVID-19. Generated by immunoSEQ multiplex PCR, the TCRdb table keeps only in-frame clones and is missing some. The table records 200,000 to 250,000 clones, about 83% of them present only once. The source material was peripheral blood. Source of these receptors: a woman aged 25 to 45 with COVID-19, enrolled during active disease. The CDR3 runs from the conserved cysteine through the conserved F or W. D genes are given only for firm matches. The size field is filled for only some rows; it gives once, few, many or a size class.

v_gene	j_gene	d_gene	abundance	CDR3aa	CDR3nt
TRBV5-1	TRBJ2-5	TRBD2	-	CASSLSAGGETQYF	TGCGCCAGCAGCTTATCAGCGGGAGGGGAGACCCAGTACTTC
TRBV4-1	TRBJ2-5	-	-	CASSPLVLETQYF	TGCGCCAGCAGCCCCCTCGTTTTGGAGACCCAGTACTTC
TRBV9	TRBJ2-2	-	-	CASSAPVGGAGELFF	TGTGCCAGCAGCGCCCCCGTAGGTGGAGCCGGGGAGCTGTTTTTT
TRBV13	TRBJ1-1	TRBD1	-	CASSSGDRVGPEAFF	TGTGCCAGCAGCTCAGGCGACAGGGTAGGCCCTGAAGCTTTCTTT
TRBV3-1/TRBV3-2	TRBJ2-2	TRBD2	-	CASSQDLGVAGDTGELFF	TGTGCCAGCAGCCAAGATCTCGGGGTAGCGGGTGACACCGGGGAGCTGTTTTTT
TRBV9	TRBJ1-3	-	-	CASSVDSHGRAGNTIYF	TGTGCCAGCAGCGTAGACTCGCATGGGAGGGCTGGAAACACCATATATTTT
TRBV7-3	TRBJ2-1	TRBD2	few	CASSLTLLGTTNYNEQFF	TGTGCCAGCAGCTTAACTCTCCTGGGGACTACCAACTACAATGAGCAGTTCTTC
TRBV6-2/TRBV6-3	TRBJ2-5	TRBD1	-	CASSPAGGFRETQYF	TGTGCCAGCAGTCCGGCAGGGGGATTCAGGGAGACCCAGTACTTC
TRBV7-9	TRBJ2-2	TRBD2	-	CASSHPLAGLTNTGELFF	TGTGCCAGCAGCCATCCGTTAGCGGGGCTAACGAACACCGGGGAGCTGTTTTTT
TRBV7-6	TRBJ2-1	TRBD2	-	CASSFSSGRYNEQFF	TGTGCCAGCAGCTTCTCTAGCGGACGCTACAATGAGCAGTTCTTC
TRBV5-6	TRBJ1-1	-	-	CASSSPGRILTEAFF	TGTGCCAGCAGCTCACCAGGGCGTATTCTCACTGAAGCTTTCTTT
TRBV12-3/TRBV12-4	TRBJ2-7	-	once	CASSLQSTGEQYF	TGTGCCAGCAGTTTACAATCTACAGGGGAGCAGTACTTC
TRBV7-2	TRBJ1-6	-	-	CASSLMITGRGNSPLHF	TGTGCCAGCAGCTTAATGATAACAGGGAGAGGCAACTCACCCCTCCACTTT
TRBV5-6	TRBJ2-7	-	-	CASSAQGSYEQYF	TGTGCCAGCAGCGCTCAGGGTTCCTACGAGCAGTACTTC
TRBV28	TRBJ1-4	-	-	CASSTPRNRGGNEKLFF	TGTGCCAGCAGCACCCCGCGGAATAGGGGAGGTAATGAAAAACTGTTTTTT
TRBV6-5	TRBJ2-5	TRBD1	-	CASTRTGNGQETQYF	TGTGCCAGCACCAGGACAGGAAACGGTCAAGAGACCCAGTACTTC
TRBV2	TRBJ2-3	TRBD2	-	CASSAPMAGVSDTQYF	TGTGCCAGCAGCGCCCCTATGGCGGGAGTATCAGATACGCAGTATTTT